Listed below are T cell receptor beta chains from one sample, sequenced in a study of memory CD8 T cells in hepatitis C reinfection. TCRdb's table, derived via immunoSEQ multiplex PCR, lists solely in-frame clones and lacks some. The table records tens of thousands of clones, 89% of them present only once. The sample taken for sequencing was naive CD8+ T cells sorted from blood. Receptors originate from a man in his late teens or twenties with hepatitis C virus infection. Both conserved end residues are part of each CDR3. Fields, in order: J gene, D gene, V gene, CDR3 length, clone size, CDR3 DNA, CDR3 protein. A D gene is named only where the DNA matches it firmly. Expanded clones are given a class, and other clones once, few, many or no size at all.

>TRBJ1-1|.|TRBV6-5|14|.
TGTGCCAGCAGCCAAGGAGGAGGGGACACTGAAGCTTTCTTT
CASSQGGGDTEAFF
>TRBJ1-2|.|TRBV19|13|once
TGTGCCAGTAGTATCTCCAGTAACTATGGCTACACCTTC
CASSISSNYGYTF
>TRBJ2-7|TRBD1|TRBV10-2|15|.
TGCGCCAGCAGTGACCCAGGGGACAGTCTTTACGAGCAGTACTTC
CASSDPGDSLYEQYF
>TRBJ2-1|TRBD1|TRBV7-9|15|once
TGTGCCAGCAGGCCCGGACAGGGGGCTTACAATGAGCAGTTCTTC
CASRPGQGAYNEQFF
>TRBJ2-1|.|TRBV4-1|13|.
TGCGCCAGCAGCCATCTGGACAACAATGAGCAGTTCTTC
CASSHLDNNEQFF
>TRBJ1-1|TRBD1|TRBV6-6|13|few
TGTGCCACAGACAGGGGGCTGTACACTGAAGCTTTCTTT
CATDRGLYTEAFF
>TRBJ2-7|TRBD2|TRBV28|17|.
TGTGCCAGCAGTCCAACGACTAGCGGGGAGACCGCCTACGAGCAGTACTTC
CASSPTTSGETAYEQYF
>TRBJ2-1|TRBD1|TRBV29-1|16|.
TGCAGCGTTCAGGGGGCGACTGACGGAGGTTACAATGAGCAGTTCTTC
CSVQGATDGGYNEQFF
>TRBJ2-1|TRBD2|TRBV5-1|15|once
TGCGCCAGCAGCATCGGACTAGCGGGAGGGAATGAGCAGTTCTTC
CASSIGLAGGNEQFF
>TRBJ2-3|.|TRBV9|16|.
TGTGCCAGCAGCGAGGCACAGGGTCGACCCACAGATACGCAGTATTTT
CASSEAQGRPTDTQYF
>TRBJ1-1|TRBD1|TRBV4-1|15|.
TGCGCCAGCAGCCCCGTCGAGGGGGCCGGCACTGAAGCTTTCTTT
CASSPVEGAGTEAFF
>TRBJ2-2|.|TRBV5-4|15|.
TGTGCCAGCAGCCGGACAGAGGCGAACACCGGGGAGCTGTTTTTT
CASSRTEANTGELFF
>TRBJ2-2|TRBD2|TRBV29-1|14|.
TGCAGCGTTGGAACTAGCGGGAACACCGGGGAGCTGTTTTTT
CSVGTSGNTGELFF
>TRBJ1-1|.|TRBV7-6|12|few
TGTGCCAGCAGCTTAGCGGCAGGTGAAGCTTTCTTT
CASSLAAGEAFF
>TRBJ2-7|TRBD2|TRBV28|23|.
TGTGCCAGCAGTTTTTGGAGCCCCGCGGGAACTAGCGGGAGGGCCGTAAGCTCCTACGAGCAGTACTTC
CASSFWSPAGTSGRAVSSYEQYF
>TRBJ2-3|TRBD1|TRBV5-1|16|.
TGCGCCAGCAGCTTGGCCCCGGGACAGGGAACAGATACGCAGTATTTT
CASSLAPGQGTDTQYF
>TRBJ1-4|TRBD1|TRBV5-1|17|few
TGCGCCAGCAGCGGGCTAGGGACAGGGGGCGCGAGGGAAAAACTGTTTTTT
CASSGLGTGGAREKLFF
>TRBJ2-7|.|TRBV9|13|.
TGTGCCAGCAGCCCCGGGGAAACCTACGAGCAGTACTTC
CASSPGETYEQYF
>TRBJ2-2|.|TRBV4-3|15|.
TGCGCCAGCAGCCAAGATCTAACGAACACCGGGGAGCTGTTTTTT
CASSQDLTNTGELFF
>TRBJ1-6|TRBD1|TRBV6-1|15|once
TGTGCCAGCAGTGAAGCGGGACAGGGGGCCTCACCCCTCCACTTT
CASSEAGQGASPLHF
>TRBJ2-2|TRBD2|TRBV5-6|14|.
TGTGCCAGCAGCAACGGACTAGCGGTCGGGGAGCTGTTTTTT
CASSNGLAVGELFF
>TRBJ2-1|.|TRBV15|14|.
TGTGCCACCAGCAGAGAGTTGACTTACAATGAGCAGTTCTTC
CATSRELTYNEQFF
>TRBJ1-1|TRBD1|TRBV9|13|.
TGTGCCAGCAGCGAGGGGGCGGGGACTGAAGCTTTCTTT
CASSEGAGTEAFF
>TRBJ2-7|.|TRBV7-6|16|.
TGTGCCAGCAGCCTTGCAAGTAGCGGTTCCTCCTACGAGCAGTACTTC
CASSLASSGSSYEQYF
>TRBJ2-7|.|TRBV10-1|14|.
TGCGCCAGCAGCATCACAGGGATCGGGAACGAGCAGTACTTC
CASSITGIGNEQYF
>TRBJ2-7|TRBD2|TRBV28|18|.
TGTGCCAGCAGTTTCCGGGGACTAGCGGGAGCGTCTTTCTACGAGCAGTACTTC
CASSFRGLAGASFYEQYF
>TRBJ2-1|.|TRBV4-1|15|.
TGCGCCAGCAGCCAATTTAGCGGCTCCTACAATGAGCAGTTCTTC
CASSQFSGSYNEQFF
>TRBJ1-4|.|TRBV29-1|16|.
TGCAGCGCCATCGGCCGCCCCAGGAATTCTAATGAAAAACTGTTTTTT
CSAIGRPRNSNEKLFF
>TRBJ2-2|TRBD2|TRBV6-5|16|few
TGTGCCAGCAGTTACTCGGTGGGACTAGCCGCCGGGGAGCTGTTTTTT
CASSYSVGLAAGELFF
>TRBJ1-2|TRBD1|TRBV27|14|once
TGTGCCAGCAGTTTAAGGACAGGGAACTATGGCTACACCTTC
CASSLRTGNYGYTF